The 31 T cell receptor beta chains listed next were all sequenced from one sample in a study of blood T cell repertoires in COVID-19. Clones were sequenced by immunoSEQ multiplex PCR, and TCRdb holds only the in-frame ones, with some missing. The repertoire consists of about 140,000 clones, with around 87% occurring once and the leading ten covering more than 4%. The specimen was peripheral blood. The receptors were gathered from a woman aged 40 to 50 with acute or convalescent COVID-19.

The chain is built from TRBV19 and TRBJ1-5; a weak D match, TRBD1 (6 bases). V lost 7 bases and J 4 bases, leaving 26 bases between the germline ends. This CDR3 is 18 amino acids long. The germline gives CDR1 LNHDA, CDR2 SQIVND (reference sequence). For the CDR3, the DNA is TGTGCCAGTACCCACCTTGAGACAGGTCGAGGGTGGAATCAGCCCCAGCATTTT. It is translated as CASTHLETGRGWNQPQHF.

The V gene is TRBV2, the J gene TRBJ1-4, with TRBD1 matching over 11 bases. The CDR3 is made up of 19 amino acids. V lost 6 bases and J lost 0; bases outside the gene matches: 12. Germline CDR1 is SNHLY and CDR2 is FYNNEI. The CDR3 here is CASSYSIGQGAATNEKLFF. CDR3 nucleotide sequence: TGTGCCAGCAGCTATTCTATAGGACAGGGGGCTGCAACTAATGAAAAACTGTTTTTT.

The rearrangement joins TRBV13 to TRBJ2-7; 7 bases line up with TRBD2. V trimming: 4 bases; J trimming: 2 bases; junction bases outside the gene matches: 5. Looked up from germline, CDR1 is PRHDT and CDR2 is FYEKMQ (reference sequence). The CDR3 covers 14 residues. CDR3 coding DNA: TGTGCCAGCAGCTATACTAGCGAGACCTACGAGCAGTACTTC. Protein: CASSYTSETYEQYF.

The chain combines TRBV10-3 with TRBJ2-1; tentatively, D is TRBD2 (7 bases). V lost 3 bases and J 14 bases, leaving 11 bases between the germline ends. CDR3 size: 11 residues. Germline loops: CDR1 ENHRY, CDR2 SYGVKD. The CDR3 loop reads CAISEGGGEFF. In DNA, the CDR3 is TGTGCCATCAGTGAAGGGGGAGGGGAGTTCTTC.

CDR3 coding DNA: TGTGCCAGCAGCTCAGAGGGACAGAGAGGTGATGAGCAGTTCTTC. This translates into CASSSEGQRGDEQFF. This chain links TRBV11-3 with TRBJ2-1; TRBD1 aligns across 7 bases. This CDR3 comprises 15 residues. CDR1 and CDR2 (germline): SGHNT, YENEEA. V lost 4 bases, J lost 8 bases, and 11 bases stayed unmatched.

The chain recombines TRBV28 with TRBJ1-2; 7 nucleotides align to TRBD1. The CDR3 covers 15 residues. The germline V gene encodes CDR1 MDHEN and CDR2 SYDVKM. The trim removed 3 bases at V and 3 bases at J, leaving 7 bases unmatched. This CDR3 is CASSLTGSAHYGYTF. The CDR3 DNA follows: TGTGCCAGCAGTTTGACAGGGAGCGCGCACTATGGCTACACCTTC.

This clone was observed once. This chain connects TRBV7-9 to TRBJ1-5; a possible D gene is TRBD1 (6 bases). Per the germline V gene, CDR1 is SEHNR and CDR2 is FQNEAQ (reference sequence). This CDR3 is 14 amino acids long. Between the trimmed V and J ends, which lost 5 bases and 6 bases, there was a span of 14 bases. The DNA of the CDR3 is TGTGCCAGCAGCGCTCAGGGGTCGTTTCAGCCCCAGCATTTT. The encoded protein is CASSAQGSFQPQHF. Full variable domain (missing parts from reference TRBV7-9 and TRBJ1-5): DTGVSQNPRHKITKRGQNVTFRCDPISEHNRLYWYRQTLGQGPEFLTYFQNEAQLEKSRLLSDRFSAERPKGSFSTLEIQRTEQGDSAMYLCASSAQGSFQPQHFGDGTRLSIL.

The chain carries TRBV6-1 and TRBJ2-4; TRBD2 agrees at 9 bases. The germline CDR1 and CDR2 sequences are MNHNS and SASEGT. The CDR3 consists of 18 residues. V lost 2 bases, J lost 1 base, and 9 bases stayed unmatched. CDR3 loop: CASSETWLAGNAKNIQYF. The CDR3 nucleotides are TGTGCCAGCAGTGAAACATGGCTAGCGGGGAACGCCAAAAACATTCAGTACTTC.

Of note for this clone: One end of the junction fails to match germline, which may point to a read error. The CDR3 protein is CASSQERQGSHEQYF. CDR3 nucleotides: TGCGCCAGCAGCCAAGAACGGCAGGGCTCCCACGAGCAGTACTTC. V and J are TRBV4-3 and TRBJ2-7; tentative D call: TRBD1 (5 bases). This CDR3 region has 15 residues. Germline CDR1 and CDR2: LGHNA and YSLEER.

The CDR3 nucleotides read TGTGCCAGCAGCTTGGGGCGGGACGGGACCGGGGAGCTGTTTTTT. Protein: CASSLGRDGTGELFF. This rearrangement joins TRBV11-1 to TRBJ2-2; D possibly corresponds to TRBD2 (6 bases). V lost 3 bases to trimming and J lost 5 bases, with 13 bases between them. The CDR3 totals 15 residues. From germline, CDR1 is SGHAT and CDR2 FQDESV (reference sequence).

The chain carries TRBV2 and TRBJ1-5; 9 bases are a match to TRBD1. The V gene end was trimmed by 6 bases and the J gene end by 8 bases; junction bases not matched to a gene: 8. CDR1 is SNHLY, CDR2 FYNNEI, per germline. CDR3 length equals 14 residues. CDR3 residues: CASRPGQGKKPQHF. CDR3 nucleotide sequence: TGTGCCAGCAGGCCGGGACAGGGAAAGAAGCCCCAGCATTTT. The complete variable domain, with remaining parts taken from reference TRBV2 and TRBJ1-5, reads EPEVTQTPSHQVTQMGQEVILRCVPISNHLYFYWYRQILGQKVEFLVSFYNNEISEKSEIFDDQFSVERPDGSNFTLKIRSTKLEDSAMYFCASRPGQGKKPQHFGDGTRLSIL.

The CDR3, as DNA: TGTGCCAGCTCACCACCACAGAACACTGAAGCTTTCTTT. Residues: CASSPPQNTEAFF. J is TRBJ1-1 and V is TRBV18, with D uncertain. V lost 0 bases and J lost 1, with 3 bases in between. This CDR3 region has 13 residues. The germline V gene encodes CDR1 KGHSH and CDR2 LQKENI.

The rearrangement links TRBV2 to TRBJ2-3; 12 bases agree with TRBD2. This CDR3 region has 19 residues. The junction had 16 bases not matched to a gene; V was cut back by 5 bases and J by 4 bases. Germline V gene data show CDR1 as SNHLY and CDR2 as FYNNEI. For the CDR3, the DNA is TGTGCCAGCAGTAAGACAGGACTAGCGGGGAATCGCCGGGCAGATACGCAGTATTTT. It specifies CASSKTGLAGNRRADTQYF.

This sequence joins TRBV3-1 (or the pseudogene TRBV3-2) and TRBJ1-2; 7 bases match TRBD1. CDR3 length: 14 residues. CDR1 is LGHDT, CDR2 YNNKEL, per germline (reference sequence). V shed 3 bases, J shed 6 bases, and the junction held 7 bases outside the gene matches. The CDR3 sequence is CASSQDRIRNGYTF. CDR3 nucleotides: TGTGCCAGCAGCCAGGACAGGATACGAAATGGCTACACCTTC.

The chain links TRBV10-3 to TRBJ2-1; possibly TRBD2 for D (5 bases). V gave up 2 bases and J gave up 7 bases, with 12 bases separating them. Per germline, CDR1 ENHRY and CDR2 SYGVKD. The CDR3 covers 14 residues. In DNA form, the CDR3 reads TGTGCCATCAGTGAGGCTTTAACGGGGAATGAGCAGTTCTTC. The encoded protein is CAISEALTGNEQFF.

The table lists this clone with a count of one. The V and J genes are TRBV7-3 and TRBJ2-3; TRBD2 agrees at 8 bases. The CDR3 spans 17 residues. Germline V gene data show CDR1 as SGHTA and CDR2 as FQGTGA. J was trimmed by 3 bases and V by 2 bases; bases with no gene match: 10. CDR3 loop: CASSLVTGGPGTDTQYF. Here the CDR3 DNA reads TGTGCCAGCAGCTTAGTTACGGGAGGGCCCGGAACAGATACGCAGTATTTT. The entire variable domain, with the rest obtained from reference TRBV7-3 and TRBJ2-3, is as follows: GAGVSQTPSNKVTEKGKYVELRCDPISGHTALYWYRQSLGQGPEFLIYFQGTGAADDSGLPNDRFFAVRPEGSVSTLKIQRTERGDSAVYLCASSLVTGGPGTDTQYFGPGTRLTVL.

The chain recombines TRBV7-9 with TRBJ1-1, with D hard to call. The CDR3 extends over 11 amino acids. Trimming pared 3 bases from V and 7 bases from J, leaving 6 bases between. CDR1 and CDR2 from the germline V gene are SEHNR and FQNEAQ (reference sequence). CDR3 loop: CASSFGVEAFF. In DNA form, the CDR3 reads TGTGCCAGCAGCTTCGGGGTTGAAGCTTTCTTT. The entire variable domain, with the rest obtained from reference TRBV7-9 and TRBJ1-1, is as follows: DTGVSQNPRHKITKRGQNVTFRCDPISEHNRLYWYRQTLGQGPEFLTYFQNEAQLEKSRLLSDRFSAERPKGSFSTLEIQRTEQGDSAMYLCASSFGVEAFFGQGTRLTVV.

The chain uses TRBV5-1 and TRBJ2-5, with 9 bases aligning to TRBD2. The CDR3 loop spans 15 amino acids. J gave up 5 bases and V 0 bases, and 5 bases lay outside the gene matches. The germline V gene encodes CDR1 SGHRS and CDR2 YFSETQ. The CDR3 reads CASSLVGLAFETQYF. The CDR3 nucleotides are TGCGCCAGCAGCTTGGTGGGACTAGCTTTTGAGACCCAGTACTTC. Drawing the rest from reference TRBV5-1 and TRBJ2-5, the complete variable domain is KAGVTQTPRYLIKTRGQQVTLSCSPISGHRSVSWYQQTPGQGLQFLFEYFSETQRNKGNFPGRFSGRQFSNSRSEMNVSTLELGDSALYLCASSLVGLAFETQYFGPGTRLLVL.

The CDR3 is CATSDRTSGERVAQYF. The CDR3, as DNA: TGTGCCACCAGTGACCGGACTAGCGGGGAGCGAGTTGCCCAGTACTTC. The rearrangement uses TRBV24-1 and TRBJ2-5, with TRBD2 identical over 12 bases. The germline V gene has CDR1 KGHDR and CDR2 SFDVKD. This CDR3 spans 16 amino acids. Trimming removed 4 bases from V and 9 bases from J; junction bases left unmatched: 11.

The chain has TRBV6-2 or TRBV6-3 and TRBJ2-5, with D hard to call. The germline V gene encodes CDR1 MNHEY and CDR2 SVGEGT. This CDR3 region has 11 residues. Trimming left V 4 bases short and J 4 bases short, with 4 bases between. The CDR3 loop is CASSLAETQYF. The CDR3 DNA is TGTGCCAGCAGTTTAGCAGAGACCCAGTACTTC.

The V gene is TRBV6-5, the J gene TRBJ1-2; tentatively, D is TRBD1 (6 bases). The V end was cut by 2 bases, the J end by 3 bases, with 7 bases between. Germline CDR1 MNHEY, CDR2 SVGAGI. This CDR3 has 13 amino acids. The CDR3 here is CASSYRGYYGYTF. CDR3 coding DNA: TGTGCCAGCAGTTACAGGGGGTACTATGGCTACACCTTC.

The J gene is TRBJ1-4, the V gene TRBV29-1, with 7 bases matching TRBD1. CDR1 and CDR2 (germline): SQVTM, ANQGSEA. The CDR3 has 13 residues. V dropped 6 bases and J dropped 8; count of bases not matched to a gene: 9. The DNA for the CDR3 is TGCAGCGTATTGACAGGGTTCGGCGAAAAACTGTTTTTT. It codes for CSVLTGFGEKLFF.

V usage is TRBV6-1 and J usage is TRBJ1-6; 9 bases agree with TRBD1. The V and J ends lost 3 bases and 0 bases, in that order; junction bases with no gene match: 3. The CDR3 is 17 residues long. Germline CDR1 MNHNS, CDR2 SASEGT. CDR3 DNA: TGTGCCAGCAGTGACGGACAGGGGAGCTCCTATAATTCACCCCTCCACTTT. Translated: CASSDGQGSSYNSPLHF.

This chain joins TRBV27 and TRBJ1-1, with D maybe TRBD1 (6 bases). With 2 bases removed from V and 1 base from J, the gap between germline ends came to 14 bases. The germline V gene encodes CDR1 MNHEY and CDR2 SMNVEV (reference sequence). This CDR3 is 16 amino acids long. The CDR3: CASSLTGSRTNTEAFF. CDR3 sequence (DNA): TGTGCCAGCAGTTTAACAGGGAGTCGGACGAACACTGAAGCTTTCTTT.

V usage is TRBV7-3 and J usage is TRBJ2-1, with a tentative D call TRBD2 (5 bases). The CDR3 consists of 15 residues. The V end was cut by 2 bases, the J end by 0 bases, with 8 bases between. The germline gives CDR1 SGHTA, CDR2 FQGTGA. CDR3 coding DNA: TGTGCCAGCAGCTTAGAACGGGGCTCCTACAATGAGCAGTTCTTC. Its translation is CASSLERGSYNEQFF.

This clone is a singleton in its sample. This chain uses TRBV7-2 with TRBJ1-4, with 8 bases lining up with TRBD1. Germline CDR1 and CDR2: SGHTA and FQGNSA. Germline trimming cut 4 bases from V and 8 bases from J; bases unmatched to any gene: 9. This CDR3 has 15 residues. CDR3 amino acids: CASSSAGTGEEKLFF. As DNA, the CDR3 is TGTGCCAGCAGCTCCGCCGGGACAGGAGAGGAAAAACTGTTTTTT.

The table lists this clone with a count of one. The V call is TRBV6-5, the J call TRBJ2-5, with D tentatively TRBD1 (6 bases). This CDR3 has 14 residues. Germline CDR1 MNHEY, CDR2 SVGAGI. The V end lost 8 bases, the J end lost 5 bases, and 18 bases lay between the germline ends. As DNA, the CDR3 is TGTGCCAGCTCCTTCGGGGCAGGGGATGAGACCCAGTACTTC. It yields the protein CASSFGAGDETQYF.

The V gene is TRBV7-9, the J gene TRBJ2-3; D might be TRBD1 (6 bases). V was trimmed by 5 bases and J by 0 bases, leaving 18 bases between them. The length of the CDR3 is 17 residues. Germline V gene sequence: CDR1 SEHNR, CDR2 FQNEAQ (reference sequence). For the CDR3, the DNA is TGTGCCAGCAGCCCACCTACAGGGTTGGGGAGCACAGATACGCAGTATTTT. It translates to CASSPPTGLGSTDTQYF.

The chain uses TRBV12-5 and TRBJ1-2; 8 nucleotides line up with TRBD1. Germline V gives CDR1 LGHNT, CDR2 FRNRAP. Trimming took 4 bases from V and 5 from J; bases not matched to a gene: 9. CDR3 length: 15 amino acids. Here the CDR3 DNA reads TGTGCTAGTGGTTCCTCGACAGGGGATTATTATGGCTACACCTTC. Its translation: CASGSSTGDYYGYTF.

The genes are TRBV5-1 and TRBJ1-1; no clear D. Germline V lookup: CDR1 SGHRS, CDR2 YFSETQ. This CDR3 spans 14 amino acids. Trimming pared 4 bases from V and 0 bases from J, leaving 10 bases between. The CDR3 region has the DNA TGCGCCAGCAGCCCCGGGGTGATGAACACTGAAGCTTTCTTT. Translating gives CASSPGVMNTEAFF.

The gene calls are TRBV28 and TRBJ1-4, with TRBD1 matching 8 bases. This CDR3 spans 13 amino acids. J was trimmed by 10 bases and V by 6 bases; bases with no gene match: 7. CDR1 is MDHEN and CDR2 is SYDVKM in the germline V gene. Here the CDR3 DNA reads TGTGCCAGCAGGACCGGGACAGGAGGAAAACTGTTTTTT. This codes for CASRTGTGGKLFF.